These 10 T cell receptor beta chains share one sample of origin, sequenced in a study of blood T cells in healthy people across ages. The use of a sample-barcoded 5' primer and a J-beta primer mix characterized a second PCR of roughly 7 to 12 cycles. One entry per CDR3 protein results from TCRdb running MiXCR on the 5' RACE reads. Of 700,000 to 850,000 distinct CDR3 sequences detected, 36% appear once; the ten largest clones hold 13%. The sample consisted of blood. These receptors all stem from a man aged 18-30 years in good health.

This rearrangement joins TRBV12-3 or TRBV12-4 to TRBJ2-3, with 8 bases lining up with TRBD2. CDR3 length: 15 amino acids. V lost 7 bases to trimming and J lost 4 bases; unmatched junction nucleotides: 10. CDR3: CASTRGGMRADTQYF. The DNA for the CDR3 is TGTGCCAGCACTCGGGGGGGGATGAGGGCAGATACGCAGTATTTT.

As for this clonotype: A much larger clonotype is one base distant, so this may be a read error. In this CDR3 the conserved last residue, phenylalanine or tryptophan, is missing, so a read error is likely. The J gene is TRBJ2-1, the V gene TRBV12-3 or TRBV12-4; 7 bases are shared with TRBD2. After removal of 6 bases from V and 0 bases from J, the junction contained 5 bases not matched to a gene. The CDR3 contains 15 residues. For the CDR3, the DNA is TGTGCCAGCAGCCGCGGGGGTACCTCCTACAATGAGCAGTTCGTC. The encoded protein is CASSRGGTSYNEQFV.

This clonotype has a handful of counts. The chain recombines TRBV11-2 with TRBJ1-1; D is ambiguous. The ends were cut back, 5 bases at V and 6 bases at J, with 16 bases in the middle. This CDR3 has 14 amino acids. Looked up from germline, CDR1 is SGHAT and CDR2 is FQNNGV. This CDR3 is CASSLDSQNPEAFF. The CDR3 DNA is TGTGCCAGCAGCCTCGACTCCCAAAACCCTGAAGCTTTCTTT.

This clonotype has only a few counts. The genes are TRBV7-2 and TRBJ1-5, with D tentatively TRBD1 (6 bases). V lost 5 bases, J lost 2 bases, and 16 bases lay in between. CDR1 SGHTA and CDR2 FQGNSA come from the germline V gene. CDR3 length equals 16 residues. In DNA form, the CDR3 reads TGTGCCAGCAGCCAGGGGATGGGTAATGGCAATCAGCCCCAGCATTTT. The encoded protein is CASSQGMGNGNQPQHF.

The CDR3 nucleotides are TGCGCCAGCAGCTTGGGGGCCAGGGAGAACACTGAAGCTTTCTTT. Translated: CASSLGARENTEAFF. J is TRBJ1-1 and V is TRBV5-1; D perhaps matches TRBD1 (5 bases). The CDR3 has 15 amino acids. Germline V lookup: CDR1 SGHRS, CDR2 YFSETQ. V lost 0 bases, J lost 1 base, and 10 bases lay in between.

The genes are TRBV11-2 and TRBJ1-5; D remains unclear. The V end was cut by 4 bases, the J end by 6 bases, with 10 bases between. The CDR3 runs to 13 residues. Looked up from germline, CDR1 is SGHAT and CDR2 is FQNNGV. CDR3 DNA sequence: TGTGCCAGCAGCTCAGGACTTTCTCAGCCCCAGCATTTT. It is translated as CASSSGLSQPQHF.

The sample holds a few counts of this clonotype. V gene TRBV9 combines with J gene TRBJ2-7; D is uncertain. The V gene's germline CDR1 is SGDLS and CDR2 YYNGEE. V lost 0 bases and J lost 0, with 10 bases in between. This CDR3 contains 15 residues. The CDR3 reads CASSVAEAISYEQYF. The CDR3 nucleotides are TGTGCCAGCAGCGTAGCTGAGGCCATCTCCTACGAGCAGTACTTC.

The chain uses TRBV12-3 or TRBV12-4 and TRBJ2-7; possibly TRBD1 or TRBD2 for D (5 bases each). Trimming pared 4 bases from V and 9 bases from J, leaving 19 bases between. The CDR3 extends over 14 amino acids. The CDR3 reads CASSSGTETFGQYF. CDR3 DNA sequence: TGTGCCAGCAGTTCCGGGACCGAGACCTTCGGGCAGTACTTC.

This clonotype was counted a few times. J is TRBJ1-5 and V is TRBV6-1; 7 bases are shared with TRBD1. Trimming cost V 8 bases and J 3 bases; bases outside gene matches: 4. The germline V gene encodes CDR1 MNHNS and CDR2 SASEGT. The CDR3 totals 13 residues. CDR3 DNA: TGTGCCAGCCGACAGGGCTTCAATCAGCCCCAGCATTTT. This gives the protein CASRQGFNQPQHF.

There are many counts of this clonotype. This sequence joins TRBV27 and TRBJ2-1, with a weak D call TRBD1 (5 bases). Trimming removed 2 bases at V and 6 bases at J, with 11 bases between. Germline V CDR1 and CDR2: MNHEY, SMNVEV (reference sequence). This CDR3 is built from 14 residues. CDR3 in DNA: TGTGCCAGCAGTTTAAGGGCTAGGGGCAATGAGCAGTTCTTC. Protein: CASSLRARGNEQFF.